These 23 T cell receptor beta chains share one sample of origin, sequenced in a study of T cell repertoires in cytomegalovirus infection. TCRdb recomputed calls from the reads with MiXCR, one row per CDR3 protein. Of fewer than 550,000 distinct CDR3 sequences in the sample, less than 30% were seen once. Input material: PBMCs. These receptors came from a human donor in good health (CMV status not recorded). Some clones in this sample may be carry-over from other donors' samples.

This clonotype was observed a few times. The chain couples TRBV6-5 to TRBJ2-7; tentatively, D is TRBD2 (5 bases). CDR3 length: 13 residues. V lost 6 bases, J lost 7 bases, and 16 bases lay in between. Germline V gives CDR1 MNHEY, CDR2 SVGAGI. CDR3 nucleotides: TGTGCCAGCAGCTTGGCAGGCGGCGGGGAGCAGTACTTC. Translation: CASSLAGGGEQYF.

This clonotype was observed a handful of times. The CDR3: CASRSPGGNYEQYV. CDR3 sequence (DNA): TGTGCCAGCAGATCCCCGGGGGGCAACTACGAGCAGTACGTC. The rearrangement uses TRBV28 and TRBJ2-7; weak D call: TRBD2 (7 bases). The ends were cut back, 6 bases at V and 3 bases at J, with 15 bases in the middle. Germline V gives CDR1 MDHEN, CDR2 SYDVKM. The CDR3 has 14 residues.

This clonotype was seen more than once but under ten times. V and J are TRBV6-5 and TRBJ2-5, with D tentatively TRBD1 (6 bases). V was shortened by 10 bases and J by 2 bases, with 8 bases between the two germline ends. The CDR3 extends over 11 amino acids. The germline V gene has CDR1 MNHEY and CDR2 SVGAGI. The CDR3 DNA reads TGTGCCACTGGACAGCAAGAGACCCAGTACTTC. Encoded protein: CATGQQETQYF.

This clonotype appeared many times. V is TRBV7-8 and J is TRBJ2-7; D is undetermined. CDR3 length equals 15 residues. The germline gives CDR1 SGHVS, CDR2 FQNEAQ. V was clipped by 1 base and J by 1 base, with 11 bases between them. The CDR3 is CASSLERAVSYEQYF. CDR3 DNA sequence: TGTGCCAGCAGCTTAGAGAGAGCAGTTTCCTACGAGCAGTACTTC.

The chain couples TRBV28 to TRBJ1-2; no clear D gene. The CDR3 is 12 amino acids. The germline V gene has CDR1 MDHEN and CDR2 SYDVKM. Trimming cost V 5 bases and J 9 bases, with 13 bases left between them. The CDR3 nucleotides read TGTGCCAGCAGTCCGCCTGTTTTTAGCTACACCTTC. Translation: CASSPPVFSYTF.

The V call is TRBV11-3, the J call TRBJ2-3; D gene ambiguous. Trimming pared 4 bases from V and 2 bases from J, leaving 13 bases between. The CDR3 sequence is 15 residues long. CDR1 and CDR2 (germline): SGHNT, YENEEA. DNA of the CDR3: TGTGCCAGCAGCTCCATTTACCACGACACAGATACGCAGTATTTT. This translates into CASSSIYHDTDTQYF.

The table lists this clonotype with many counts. CDR3 in DNA: TGTGCCAGCAGTTTGATGGACCGCCCGAACACTGAAGCTTTCTTT. It is translated as CASSLMDRPNTEAFF. The rearrangement links TRBV7-9 to TRBJ1-1; D unclear. CDR3 size: 15 residues. Germline V lookup: CDR1 SEHNR, CDR2 FQNEAQ (reference sequence). V lost 6 bases, J lost 1 base, and 15 bases lay in between. The full variable domain, with the rest looked up from reference TRBV7-9 and TRBJ1-1, is DTGVSQNPRHKITKRGQNVTFRCDPISEHNRLYWYRQTLGQGPEFLTYFQNEAQLEKSRLLSDRFSAERPKGSFSTLEIQRTEQGDSAMYLCASSLMDRPNTEAFFGQGTRLTVV.

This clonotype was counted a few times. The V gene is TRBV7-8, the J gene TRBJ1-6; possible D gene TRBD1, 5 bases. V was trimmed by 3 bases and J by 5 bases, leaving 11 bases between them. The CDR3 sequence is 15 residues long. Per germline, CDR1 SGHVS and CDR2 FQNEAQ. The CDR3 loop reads CASSFGTGNNSPLHF. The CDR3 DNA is TGTGCCAGCAGCTTTGGGACGGGAAATAATTCACCCCTCCACTTT.

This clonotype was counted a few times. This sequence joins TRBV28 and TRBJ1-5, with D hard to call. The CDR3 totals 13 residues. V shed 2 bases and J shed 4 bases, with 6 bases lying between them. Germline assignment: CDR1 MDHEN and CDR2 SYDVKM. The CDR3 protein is CASSLNENQPQHF. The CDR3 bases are TGTGCCAGCAGTTTAAATGAGAATCAGCCCCAGCATTTT.

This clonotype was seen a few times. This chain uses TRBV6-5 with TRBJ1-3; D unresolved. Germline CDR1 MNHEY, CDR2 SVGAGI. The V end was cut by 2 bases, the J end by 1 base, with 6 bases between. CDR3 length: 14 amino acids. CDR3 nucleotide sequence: TGTGCCAGCAGTTACGCTGTGTCTGGAAACACCATATATTTT. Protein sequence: CASSYAVSGNTIYF.

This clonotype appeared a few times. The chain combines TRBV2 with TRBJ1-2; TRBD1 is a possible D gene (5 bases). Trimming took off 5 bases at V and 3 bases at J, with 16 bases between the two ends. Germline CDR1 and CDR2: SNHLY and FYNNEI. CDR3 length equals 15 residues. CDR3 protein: CASSTPGGGDYGYTF. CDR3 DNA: TGTGCCAGCAGTACCCCCGGGGGGGGTGACTATGGCTACACCTTC.

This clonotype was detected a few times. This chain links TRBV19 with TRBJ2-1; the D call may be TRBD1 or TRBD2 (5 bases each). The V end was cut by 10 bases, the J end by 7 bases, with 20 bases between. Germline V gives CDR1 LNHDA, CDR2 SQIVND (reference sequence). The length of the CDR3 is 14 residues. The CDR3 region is CATSLGESVNEQFF. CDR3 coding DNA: TGTGCCACCTCTTTGGGGGAGAGCGTAAATGAGCAGTTCTTC.

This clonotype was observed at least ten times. As DNA, the CDR3 is TGTGCCAGCAGCCTTGAGGCCTACGAGCAGTACTTC. It encodes CASSLEAYEQYF. The V and J genes are TRBV7-9 and TRBJ2-7; D is uncertain. The CDR3 sequence is 12 residues long. Per germline, CDR1 SEHNR and CDR2 FQNEAQ (reference sequence). V was trimmed by 5 bases and J by 2 bases, leaving 7 bases between them.

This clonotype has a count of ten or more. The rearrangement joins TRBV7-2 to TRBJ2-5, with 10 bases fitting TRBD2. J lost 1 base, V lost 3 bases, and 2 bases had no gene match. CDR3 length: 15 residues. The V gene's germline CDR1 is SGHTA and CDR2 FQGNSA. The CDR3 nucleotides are TGTGCCAGCAGCTTCGGACTAGCGGCCCAAGAGACCCAGTACTTC. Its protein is CASSFGLAAQETQYF.

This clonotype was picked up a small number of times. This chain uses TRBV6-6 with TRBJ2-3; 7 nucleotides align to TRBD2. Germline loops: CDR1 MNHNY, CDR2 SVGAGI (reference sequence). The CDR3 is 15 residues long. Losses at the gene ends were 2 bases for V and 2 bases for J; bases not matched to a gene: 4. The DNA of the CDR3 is TGTGCCAGCAGTTACCACCGGGACTACACAGATACGCAGTATTTT. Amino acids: CASSYHRDYTDTQYF.

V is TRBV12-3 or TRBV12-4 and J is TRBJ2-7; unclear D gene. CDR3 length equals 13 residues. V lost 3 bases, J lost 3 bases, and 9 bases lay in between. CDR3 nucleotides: TGTGCCAGCAGTTTGAGGATTCACTACGAGCAGTACTTC. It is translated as CASSLRIHYEQYF.

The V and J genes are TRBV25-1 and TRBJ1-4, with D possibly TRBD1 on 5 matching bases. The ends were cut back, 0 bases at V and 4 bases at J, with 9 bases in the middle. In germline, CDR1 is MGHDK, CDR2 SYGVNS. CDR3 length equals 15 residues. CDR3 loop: CASSEYLGGNEKLFF. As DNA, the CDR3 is TGTGCCAGCAGTGAATATTTGGGGGGTAATGAAAAACTGTTTTTT.

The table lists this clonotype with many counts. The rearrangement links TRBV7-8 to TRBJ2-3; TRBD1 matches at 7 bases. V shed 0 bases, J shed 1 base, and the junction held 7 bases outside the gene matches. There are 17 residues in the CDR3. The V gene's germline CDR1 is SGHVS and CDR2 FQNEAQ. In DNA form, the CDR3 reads TGTGCCAGCAGCTTAGCCCCCGGGACAGCCCGCACAGATACGCAGTATTTT. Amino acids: CASSLAPGTARTDTQYF.

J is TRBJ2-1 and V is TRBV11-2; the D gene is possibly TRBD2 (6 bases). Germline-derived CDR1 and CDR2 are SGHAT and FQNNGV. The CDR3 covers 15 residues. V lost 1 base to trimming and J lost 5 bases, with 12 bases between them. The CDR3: CASSLVGGLHNEQFF. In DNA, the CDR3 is TGTGCCAGCAGCTTAGTTGGAGGGCTCCACAATGAGCAGTTCTTC.

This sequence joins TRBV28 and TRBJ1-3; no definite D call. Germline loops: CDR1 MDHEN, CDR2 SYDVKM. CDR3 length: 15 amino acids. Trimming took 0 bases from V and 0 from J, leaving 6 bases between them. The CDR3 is CASSLWGSSGNTIYF. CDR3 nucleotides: TGTGCCAGCAGTTTATGGGGGAGCTCTGGAAACACCATATATTTT. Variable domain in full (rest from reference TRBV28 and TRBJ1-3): DVKVTQSSRYLVKRTGEKVFLECVQDMDHENMFWYRQDPGLGLRLIYFSYDVKMKEKGDIPEGYSVSREKKERFSLILESASTNQTSMYLCASSLWGSSGNTIYFGEGSWLTVV.

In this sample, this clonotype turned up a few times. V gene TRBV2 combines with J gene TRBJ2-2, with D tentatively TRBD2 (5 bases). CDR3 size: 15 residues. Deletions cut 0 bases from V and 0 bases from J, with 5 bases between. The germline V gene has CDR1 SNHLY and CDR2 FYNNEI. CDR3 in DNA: TGTGCCAGCAGTGAAGCGGGAGCGAACACCGGGGAGCTGTTTTTT. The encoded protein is CASSEAGANTGELFF.

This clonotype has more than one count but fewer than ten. This CDR3 reads CASSLRLAPSYNEQFF. CDR3 nucleotides: TGTGCCAGCAGCTTAAGACTAGCGCCGTCCTACAATGAGCAGTTCTTC. The genes are TRBV7-8 and TRBJ2-1; 8 nucleotides agree with TRBD2. V trimming: 2 bases; J trimming: 1 base; junction bases outside the gene matches: 4. The length of the CDR3 is 16 residues. The germline gives CDR1 SGHVS, CDR2 FQNEAQ. Full variable domain (remainder filled in from reference TRBV7-8 and TRBJ2-1): GAGVSQSPRYKVAKRGQDVALRCDPISGHVSLFWYQQALGQGPEFLTYFQNEAQLDKSGLPSDRFFAERPEGSVSTLKIQRTQQEDSAVYLCASSLRLAPSYNEQFFGPGTRLTVL.

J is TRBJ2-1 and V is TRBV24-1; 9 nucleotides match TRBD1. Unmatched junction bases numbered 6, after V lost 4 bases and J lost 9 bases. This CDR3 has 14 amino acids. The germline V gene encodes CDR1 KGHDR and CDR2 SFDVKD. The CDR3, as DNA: TGTGCCACCAGTGAGGCCGGGACAGGGCTTGAGCAGTTCTTC. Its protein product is CATSEAGTGLEQFF.